This T cell receptor beta chain was retrieved from a study of cytomegalovirus exposure and HLA in healthy donors. In the study overall: It was reported in a later analysis that the same platform had been used for the approximately 110 validation repertoires as for the roughly 710 first-cohort repertoires.

Study outcomes and limitations: Among the CMV-associated chains, three were confirmed in vitro as specific for CMV antigens. It was reportedly the case that the classifier diagnosed cytomegalovirus status with high specificity and sensitivity. Some TCR beta chains (around 160 of them) were listed as cytomegalovirus-associated.

Assay used: immunoSEQ multiplex PCR; TCRdb lists only in-frame clones, some missing. The sample contains about 110,000 clones, roughly 90% of which appear only once. Germline-derived CDR1 and CDR2 are MDHEN and SYDVKM. This CDR3 comprises 13 residues. Trimming removed 8 bases from V and 4 bases from J; junction bases left unmatched: 4. Points on this clone: No antigen is known for it.

V usage is TRBV28 and J usage is TRBJ1-3; TRBD1 aligns across 8 bases. Sequencing used PBMCs. This receptor was identified in a young woman in good health and CMV-seronegative. This chain's CDR3 is CASVTGVGNTIYF. CDR3 in DNA: TGTGCCAGCGTGACAGGGGTCGGAAACACCATATATTTT. Full variable domain (rest looked up from reference TRBV28 and TRBJ1-3): DVKVTQSSRYLVKRTGEKVFLECVQDMDHENMFWYRQDPGLGLRLIYFSYDVKMKEKGDIPEGYSVSREKKERFSLILESASTNQTSMYLCASVTGVGNTIYFGEGSWLTVV.